Listed here are 19 T cell receptor beta chains from one sample, sequenced in a study of fetal regulatory T cell absence and autoimmunity. The protocol was immunoSEQ multiplex PCR, while the TCRdb copy is restricted to in-frame clones and leaves out a portion. This table holds about 95,000 clones, roughly 78% found once. Sequenced sample: pancreas tissue. These receptors were obtained from a male donor with IPEX syndrome.

This clone was counted a few times. The gene calls are TRBV4-1 and TRBJ1-1; 8 bases agree with TRBD1. The CDR3 consists of 16 residues. Germline trimming cut 2 bases from V and 9 bases from J; bases unmatched to any gene: 14. Looked up from germline, CDR1 is MGHRA and CDR2 is YSYEKL. The CDR3 spells CASSQLWDRTGRQAFF. CDR3 in DNA: TGCGCCAGCAGCCAACTATGGGACAGGACAGGACGGCAAGCTTTCTTT.

This chain joins TRBV4-1 and TRBJ2-3; D may be TRBD2 (6 bases). CDR3 size: 15 residues. Germline CDR1 MGHRA, CDR2 YSYEKL. Trimming removed 5 bases at V and 9 bases at J, with 21 bases between. CDR3 nucleotide sequence: TGCGCCAGCAGCTTAGGGAGGAACGGTCGCGTCACGCAGTATTTT. It encodes CASSLGRNGRVTQYF.

This sequence joins TRBV7-9 and TRBJ1-1; D uncertain. V was cut by 6 bases and J by 1 base, with 3 bases left in between. The germline CDR1 and CDR2 sequences are SEHNR and FQNEAQ (reference sequence). The CDR3 has 11 residues. CDR3 in DNA: TGTGCCAGCAGGCAGAACACTGAAGCTTTCTTT. Protein product: CASRQNTEAFF.

This clone has ten or more counts. The rearrangement uses TRBV2 and TRBJ1-3; TRBD1 matches 7 bases. With V trimmed by 3 bases and J by 7 bases, 6 bases remained unmatched. The CDR3 consists of 14 residues. The germline gives CDR1 SNHLY, CDR2 FYNNEI. The CDR3 DNA reads TGTGCCAGCAGTGAGGACAGGCCGAGGAACACCATATATTTT. Amino acids: CASSEDRPRNTIYF.

This chain joins TRBV4-3 and TRBJ2-3, with D tentatively TRBD2 (7 bases). Germline V gene sequence: CDR1 LGHNA, CDR2 YSLEER. Trimming took 3 bases from V and 6 from J, leaving 16 bases between them. CDR3 length: 15 amino acids. The CDR3 bases are TGCGCCAGCAGCCAGGTACAGGGAGGGGTGGATACGCAGTATTTT. Amino acid sequence: CASSQVQGGVDTQYF.

The chain employs TRBV27 and TRBJ2-3; D might be TRBD1 or TRBD2, each matching 6 bases. The CDR3 totals 17 residues. Germline V gene sequence: CDR1 MNHEY, CDR2 SMNVEV (reference sequence). The germline V and J ends were trimmed by 5 bases and 1 base, with 19 bases remaining between them. The DNA for the CDR3 is TGTGCCAGCAGTCTACTTTGCCGGGGGCCATGCACAGATACGCAGTATTTT. It translates to CASSLLCRGPCTDTQYF.

The gene calls are TRBV11-2 and TRBJ2-1, with D tentatively TRBD2 (5 bases). This CDR3 spans 14 amino acids. The germline gives CDR1 SGHAT, CDR2 FQNNGV. The V gene lost 2 bases and the J gene lost 4 bases, with 9 bases spanning the gap. The CDR3 sequence is CASSLISVYNEQFF. DNA for the CDR3: TGTGCCAGCAGCTTAATTAGCGTATACAATGAGCAGTTCTTC.

This chain connects TRBV2 to TRBJ2-3; D is unresolved. This CDR3 contains 12 residues. Trimming pared 0 bases from V and 7 bases from J, leaving 5 bases between. CDR1 SNHLY and CDR2 FYNNEI come from the germline V gene. The DNA of the CDR3 is TGTGCCAGCAGTGAAGCCCTACATACGCAGTATTTT. Protein sequence: CASSEALHTQYF.

The chain recombines TRBV5-4 with TRBJ2-1, with 11 bases lining up with TRBD2. Germline assignment: CDR1 SGHNT and CDR2 YYREEE (reference sequence). CDR3 length: 16 residues. The trim removed 2 bases at V and 4 bases at J, leaving 5 bases unmatched. In DNA, the CDR3 is TGTGCCAGCAGCTTCTTTTCTAGCGGGGGGTACAATGAGCAGTTCTTC. Encoded protein: CASSFFSSGGYNEQFF.

The chain carries TRBV4-2 and TRBJ2-7; 7 nucleotides align to TRBD2. This CDR3 contains 17 residues. The V gene's germline CDR1 is LGHNA and CDR2 YNFKEQ. The trim removed 5 bases at V and 2 bases at J, leaving 15 bases unmatched. CDR3 nucleotides: TGTGCCAGCAGCTCACACTTTCCGGGACTATCAACCTACGAGCAGTACTTC. Translation: CASSSHFPGLSTYEQYF.

V usage is TRBV11-3 and J usage is TRBJ2-5; D tentatively fits TRBD1 or TRBD2 (5 bases each). Germline V CDR1 and CDR2: SGHNT, YENEEA. This CDR3 has 13 amino acids. Trimming pared 3 bases from V and 2 bases from J, leaving 7 bases between. DNA of the CDR3: TGTGCCAGCAGCTTTGGGGGTCAAGAGACCCAGTACTTC. The encoded protein is CASSFGGQETQYF.

This CDR3 reads CASSLTGLAGATSYEQYF. DNA for the CDR3: TGCGCCAGCAGCTTGACGGGGTTAGCGGGGGCCACCTCCTACGAGCAGTACTTC. The chain carries TRBV5-1 and TRBJ2-7; 9 bases are shared with TRBD2. Germline V lookup: CDR1 SGHRS, CDR2 YFSETQ. The trim removed 1 base at V and 0 bases at J, leaving 11 bases unmatched. The CDR3 sequence is 18 residues long. Full variable domain (outside the CDR3, taken from reference TRBV5-1 and TRBJ2-7): KAGVTQTPRYLIKTRGQQVTLSCSPISGHRSVSWYQQTPGQGLQFLFEYFSETQRNKGNFPGRFSGRQFSNSRSEMNVSTLELGDSALYLCASSLTGLAGATSYEQYFGPGTRLTVT.

The chain links TRBV5-1 to TRBJ2-5; TRBD2 agrees at 7 bases. This CDR3 contains 13 residues. V lost 3 bases to trimming and J lost 4 bases; unmatched junction nucleotides: 3. Germline assignment: CDR1 SGHRS and CDR2 YFSETQ. CDR3 bases: TGCGCCAGCAGCTCATTAGCGGGAGAGACCCAGTACTTC. It yields the protein CASSSLAGETQYF.

The chain uses TRBV7-8 and TRBJ2-3; 9 nucleotides line up with TRBD2. Germline assignment: CDR1 SGHVS and CDR2 FQNEAQ. This CDR3 comprises 16 residues. V was pared by 4 bases and J by 5 bases, with 10 bases of the junction left unmatched. The CDR3 loop is CASSSSAGGPKDTQYF. The CDR3 region has the DNA TGTGCCAGCAGCTCCTCTGCGGGGGGGCCGAAAGATACGCAGTATTTT.

This clone has just a few counts. V and J are TRBV7-2 and TRBJ1-5; TRBD1 agrees at 8 bases. CDR3 length: 15 amino acids. Looked up from germline, CDR1 is SGHTA and CDR2 is FQGNSA. V was clipped by 2 bases and J by 1 base; unmatched bases: 1. DNA of the CDR3: TGTGCCAGCAGCTTATCAGGGGGCAGCAATCAGCCCCAGCATTTT. It encodes CASSLSGGSNQPQHF.

V gene TRBV20-1 combines with J gene TRBJ2-5; D is unresolved. The V end lost 3 bases, the J end lost 3 bases, and 2 bases lay between the germline ends. The CDR3 covers 10 residues. Per germline, CDR1 DFQATT and CDR2 SNEGSKA (reference sequence). The CDR3: CSASEETQYF. CDR3 in DNA: TGCAGTGCTAGCGAAGAGACCCAGTACTTC.

The chain employs TRBV29-1 and TRBJ2-1; either TRBD1 or TRBD2 may supply D (5 bases each). Germline CDR1 SQVTM, CDR2 ANQGSEA. Trimming stripped 0 bases from V and 6 bases from J, with 15 bases between. The CDR3 contains 15 residues. The CDR3 is CSVEDLARGANEQFF. The CDR3 DNA sequence: TGCAGCGTTGAAGATCTGGCTAGAGGGGCCAATGAGCAGTTCTTC.

The rearrangement links TRBV9 to TRBJ2-7; 10 nucleotides agree with TRBD2. The CDR3 has 15 residues. With 2 bases clipped from V and 3 bases from J, the junction kept 5 bases outside the gene matches. Per germline, CDR1 SGDLS and CDR2 YYNGEE. CDR3 sequence reads: CASSVGGTSVYEQYF. Written as DNA, the CDR3 is TGTGCCAGCAGCGTTGGAGGGACTAGCGTCTACGAGCAGTACTTC.

The V and J genes are TRBV5-1 and TRBJ2-3, with TRBD2 matching over 8 bases. CDR3 size: 17 residues. Germline V gives CDR1 SGHRS, CDR2 YFSETQ. Unmatched junction bases numbered 10, after V lost 0 bases and J lost 4 bases. CDR3 residues: CASSLDPVQREPDTQYF. The DNA for the CDR3 is TGCGCCAGCAGCTTGGACCCCGTCCAGCGGGAGCCAGATACGCAGTATTTT.